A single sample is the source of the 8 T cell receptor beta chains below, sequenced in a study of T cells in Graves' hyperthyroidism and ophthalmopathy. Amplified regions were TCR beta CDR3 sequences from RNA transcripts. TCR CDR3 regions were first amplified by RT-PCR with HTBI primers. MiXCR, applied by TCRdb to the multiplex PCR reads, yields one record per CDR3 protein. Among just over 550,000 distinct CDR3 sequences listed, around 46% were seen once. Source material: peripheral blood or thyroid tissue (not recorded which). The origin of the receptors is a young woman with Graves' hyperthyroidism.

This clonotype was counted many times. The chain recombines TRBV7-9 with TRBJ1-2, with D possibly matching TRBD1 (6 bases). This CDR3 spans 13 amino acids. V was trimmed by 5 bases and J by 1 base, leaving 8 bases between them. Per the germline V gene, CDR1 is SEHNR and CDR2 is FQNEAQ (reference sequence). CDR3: CASSPGVNYGYTF. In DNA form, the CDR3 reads TGTGCCAGCAGCCCAGGGGTTAACTATGGCTACACCTTC.

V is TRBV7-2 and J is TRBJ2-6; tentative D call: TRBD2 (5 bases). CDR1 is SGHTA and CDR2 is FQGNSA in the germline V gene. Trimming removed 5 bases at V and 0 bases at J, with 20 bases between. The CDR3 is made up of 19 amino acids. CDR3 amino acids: CASSQAGGRLRSGANVLTF. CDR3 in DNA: TGTGCCAGCAGCCAAGCAGGAGGCAGGCTTCGCTCTGGGGCCAACGTCCTGACTTTC.

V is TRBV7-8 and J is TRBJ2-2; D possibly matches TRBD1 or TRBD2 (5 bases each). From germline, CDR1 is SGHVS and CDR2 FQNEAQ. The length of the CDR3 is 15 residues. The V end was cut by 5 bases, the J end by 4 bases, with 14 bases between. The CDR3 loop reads CASSIRSGLTGELFF. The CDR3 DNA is TGTGCCAGCAGCATCCGATCGGGGCTCACCGGGGAGCTGTTTTTT.

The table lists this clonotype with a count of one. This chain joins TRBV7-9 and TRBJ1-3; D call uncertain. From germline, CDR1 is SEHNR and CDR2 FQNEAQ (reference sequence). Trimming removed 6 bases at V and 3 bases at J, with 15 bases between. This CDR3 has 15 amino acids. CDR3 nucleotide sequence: TGTGCCAGCAGACCAGACGGGAACTATGGAAACACCATATATTTT. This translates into CASRPDGNYGNTIYF.

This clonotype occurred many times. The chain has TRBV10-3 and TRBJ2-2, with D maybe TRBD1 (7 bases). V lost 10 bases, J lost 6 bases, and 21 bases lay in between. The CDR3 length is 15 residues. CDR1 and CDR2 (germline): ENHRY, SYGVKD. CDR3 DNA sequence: TGTGCCACCAGGGCTCACAGGGGAGGATCCGGGGAGCTGTTTTTT. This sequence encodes CATRAHRGGSGELFF.

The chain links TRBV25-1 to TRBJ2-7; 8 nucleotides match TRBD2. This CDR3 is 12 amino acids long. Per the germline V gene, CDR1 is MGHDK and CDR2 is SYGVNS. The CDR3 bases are TGTGCTCGCGGGAGGACGACCTACGAGCAGTACTTC. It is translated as CARGRTTYEQYF.

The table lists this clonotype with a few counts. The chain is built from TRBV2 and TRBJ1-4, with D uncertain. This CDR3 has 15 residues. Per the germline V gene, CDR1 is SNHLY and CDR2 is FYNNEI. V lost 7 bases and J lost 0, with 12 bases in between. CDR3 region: CASKARSATNEKLFF. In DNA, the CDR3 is TGTGCCAGCAAGGCCAGGAGTGCAACTAATGAAAAACTGTTTTTT.

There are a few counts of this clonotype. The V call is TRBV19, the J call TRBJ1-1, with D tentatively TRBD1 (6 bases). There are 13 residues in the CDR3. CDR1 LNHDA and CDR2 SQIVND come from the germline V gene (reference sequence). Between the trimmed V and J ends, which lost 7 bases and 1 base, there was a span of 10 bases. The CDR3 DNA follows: TGTGCCAGTATGGGGGCGTCGAACACTGAAGCTTTCTTT. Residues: CASMGASNTEAFF.